The 24 T cell receptor beta chains in this list originate from one sample, sequenced in a study of blood T cell repertoires in COVID-19. Assay used: immunoSEQ multiplex PCR; TCRdb lists only in-frame clones, some missing. The sample carries around 120,000 clones, around 87% recorded once. The sample consisted of peripheral blood. These receptors were collected from a woman aged 55-70 years with COVID-19, enrolled during active disease.

The rearrangement uses TRBV5-1 and TRBJ1-5; TRBD1 matches at 9 bases. V trimming: 2 bases; J trimming: 7 bases; junction bases outside the gene matches: 7. The CDR3 runs 15 residues. CDR1 SGHRS and CDR2 YFSETQ come from the germline V gene. The CDR3 bases are TGCGCCAGCAGCTTTACAGGGGGCCCAGGGCAGCCCCAGCATTTT. Its protein is CASSFTGGPGQPQHF.

The J gene is TRBJ1-3, the V gene TRBV7-9, with D possibly being TRBD1 (5 bases). In germline, CDR1 is SEHNR, CDR2 FQNEAQ (reference sequence). The V end lost 7 bases, the J end lost 1 base, and 11 bases lay between the germline ends. This CDR3 region has 14 residues. The CDR3 spells CASTYGGSGNTIYF. The CDR3 DNA follows: TGTGCCAGCACCTACGGGGGATCTGGAAACACCATATATTTT.

The rearrangement links TRBV7-2 to TRBJ2-3, with 8 nucleotides matching TRBD2. Trimming removed 7 bases from V and 3 bases from J; junction bases left unmatched: 6. CDR1 SGHTA and CDR2 FQGNSA come from the germline V gene. There are 14 residues in the CDR3. The CDR3 region is CASTWVAGTDTQYF. As DNA, the CDR3 is TGTGCCAGCACCTGGGTAGCGGGGACAGATACGCAGTATTTT.

V is TRBV19 and J is TRBJ2-7, with 9 bases aligning to TRBD1. Germline CDR1 LNHDA, CDR2 SQIVND (reference sequence). V lost 2 bases and J lost 3; bases outside the gene matches: 5. CDR3 length: 15 residues. CDR3 in amino acids: CASSITGGVIYEQYF. CDR3 in DNA: TGTGCCAGTAGTATAACAGGGGGCGTCATCTACGAGCAGTACTTC.

The chain combines TRBV3-1 (or the pseudogene TRBV3-2) with TRBJ1-1, with 7 bases matching TRBD1. V was pared by 0 bases and J by 0 bases, with 7 bases of the junction left unmatched. The CDR3 consists of 17 residues. Germline loops: CDR1 LGHDT, CDR2 YNNKEL (reference sequence). CDR3 loop: CASSQDPTGPMNTEAFF. The CDR3 region has the DNA TGTGCCAGCAGCCAAGACCCGACAGGGCCCATGAACACTGAAGCTTTCTTT.

This clone was seen a single time. The V gene is TRBV30, the J gene TRBJ2-7, with 8 bases fitting TRBD2. The junction had 8 bases not matched to a gene; V was cut back by 0 bases and J by 4 bases. The CDR3 length is 15 residues. From germline, CDR1 is GTSNPN and CDR2 SVGIG (reference sequence). The chain's CDR3 is CAWSVPFGLAYEQYF. CDR3 DNA sequence: TGTGCCTGGAGTGTACCTTTTGGACTAGCTTACGAGCAGTACTTC.

In DNA, the CDR3 is TGTGCCAGCAGTTACTCGGGGGCAGAGCCTAACGAGCAGTACTTC. It codes for CASSYSGAEPNEQYF. The rearrangement joins TRBV6-5 to TRBJ2-7, with a weak D call TRBD1 (6 bases). Germline V gene sequence: CDR1 MNHEY, CDR2 SVGAGI. The V gene lost 0 bases and the J gene lost 5 bases, with 14 bases spanning the gap. The CDR3 contains 15 residues.

This chain links TRBV9 with TRBJ2-1; the match to TRBD2 covers 10 bases. V shed 4 bases and J 6 bases; nucleotides not matched to a gene: 7. This CDR3 region has 15 residues. Germline lookup yields CDR1 SGDLS and CDR2 YYNGEE. The CDR3 DNA follows: TGTGCCAGCAGCAAGGGTAGCGGGGGGCTCAATGAGCAGTTCTTC. It is translated as CASSKGSGGLNEQFF.

The V gene is TRBV4-1, the J gene TRBJ1-2, with 11 nucleotides matching TRBD1. CDR3 length: 15 residues. CDR1 is MGHRA, CDR2 YSYEKL, per germline. Germline trimming cut 2 bases from V and 5 bases from J; bases unmatched to any gene: 4. CDR3 region: CASSQPGQGVYGYTF. CDR3 coding DNA: TGCGCCAGCAGCCAACCGGGACAGGGGGTGTATGGCTACACCTTC.

The chain is built from TRBV5-1 and TRBJ2-5, with 12 bases aligning to TRBD2. V shed 4 bases and J 5 bases; nucleotides not matched to a gene: 12. The CDR3 totals 17 residues. Germline CDR1 is SGHRS and CDR2 is YFSETQ. Written as DNA, the CDR3 is TGCGCCAGCAGCCCGGGACTAGCGGGCCTCGCCCCGGAGACCCAGTACTTC. Translating it yields CASSPGLAGLAPETQYF.

In DNA form, the CDR3 reads TGTGCCAGCAGTTTATCGGTACAGGGTGACTATGGCTACACCTTC. Residues: CASSLSVQGDYGYTF. The genes are TRBV27 and TRBJ1-2, with D possibly matching TRBD1 (6 bases). CDR3 length: 15 amino acids. Germline CDR1 MNHEY, CDR2 SMNVEV (reference sequence). V was clipped by 0 bases and J by 3 bases, with 11 bases between them.

This clone showed up just once. This chain links TRBV7-3 with TRBJ1-6, with 7 bases that match TRBD1. This CDR3 is 18 amino acids long. The V gene end was trimmed by 0 bases and the J gene end by 10 bases; junction bases not matched to a gene: 15. CDR1 and CDR2 (germline): SGHTA, FQGTGA. CDR3 sequence: CASSLTHSLGGSRSPLHF. Written as DNA, the CDR3 is TGTGCCAGCAGCTTAACCCACTCCTTAGGGGGCTCGAGATCACCCCTCCACTTT. Full variable domain (rest looked up from reference TRBV7-3 and TRBJ1-6): GAGVSQTPSNKVTEKGKYVELRCDPISGHTALYWYRQSLGQGPEFLIYFQGTGAADDSGLPNDRFFAVRPEGSVSTLKIQRTERGDSAVYLCASSLTHSLGGSRSPLHFGNGTRLTVT.

This chain links TRBV5-1 with TRBJ2-7, with D perhaps matching TRBD2 (6 bases). The CDR3 covers 14 residues. The germline V and J ends were trimmed by 5 bases and 3 bases, with 15 bases remaining between them. CDR1 is SGHRS, CDR2 YFSETQ, per germline. CDR3 DNA: TGCGCCAGCAGTCATCAGGGAGGAGGCTACGAGCAGTACTTC. This encodes CASSHQGGGYEQYF.

The chain uses TRBV4-1 and TRBJ1-3; TRBD1 matches 7 bases. The J segment lost 2 bases and the V segment lost 4 bases, leaving 11 bases of the junction unmatched. CDR3 length equals 17 residues. Germline CDR1 and CDR2: MGHRA and YSYEKL. Here the CDR3 DNA reads TGCGCCAGCAGCCTACACGCCCTAGACAGGGCTGGAAACACCATATATTTT. Translated: CASSLHALDRAGNTIYF.

The gene calls are TRBV11-3 and TRBJ2-1; a weak D match, TRBD1 (7 bases). V lost 1 base, J lost 8 bases, and 18 bases lay in between. Germline V lookup: CDR1 SGHNT, CDR2 YENEEA. The CDR3 has 16 residues. The CDR3 DNA is TGTGCCAGCAGCTTAGGAACAGGGGAGGAAGGCTATGAGCAGTTCTTC. This codes for CASSLGTGEEGYEQFF. Drawing the rest from reference TRBV11-3 and TRBJ2-1, the complete variable domain is EAGVVQSPRYKIIEKKQPVAFWCNPISGHNTLYWYLQNLGQGPELLIRYENEEAVDDSQLPKDRFSAERLKGVDSTLKIQPAELGDSAVYLCASSLGTGEEGYEQFFGPGTRLTVL.

This clone has only a few counts. The rearrangement links TRBV3-1 (or the pseudogene TRBV3-2) to TRBJ1-4, with TRBD1 identical over 7 bases. The CDR3 sequence is 15 residues long. Germline CDR1 is LGHDT and CDR2 is YNNKEL (reference sequence). The V segment lost 3 bases and the J segment 7 bases; nucleotides outside the gene matches: 8. In nucleotides, the CDR3 is TGTGCCAGCAGCCACAGACGGGACAGTGTTGAAAAACTGTTTTTT. Amino acids: CASSHRRDSVEKLFF.

V and J are TRBV5-4 and TRBJ2-1; D is uncertain. The CDR3 totals 15 residues. Germline loops: CDR1 SGHNT, CDR2 YYREEE (reference sequence). Trimming removed 4 bases at V and 7 bases at J, with 18 bases between. The CDR3 bases are TGTGCCAGCAGCAAAGAGTACTGGCGAGGTAATGAGCAGTTCTTC. This encodes CASSKEYWRGNEQFF. Complete variable domain (other parts from reference TRBV5-4 and TRBJ2-1): ETGVTQSPTHLIKTRGQQVTLRCSSQSGHNTVSWYQQALGQGPQFIFQYYREEENGRGNFPPRFSGLQFPNYSSELNVNALELDDSALYLCASSKEYWRGNEQFFGPGTRLTVL.

The chain carries TRBV2 and TRBJ1-2; D gene unclear. The CDR3 has 12 amino acids. Trimming removed 6 bases at V and 4 bases at J, with 9 bases between. In germline, CDR1 is SNHLY, CDR2 FYNNEI. The CDR3 region is CASSPTRYGYTF. Here the CDR3 DNA reads TGTGCCAGCAGCCCCACACGCTATGGCTACACCTTC.

This clone was detected only once. This chain joins TRBV5-1 and TRBJ2-4, with 8 bases fitting TRBD1. The CDR3 consists of 18 residues. From germline, CDR1 is SGHRS and CDR2 YFSETQ. Trimming at V came to 3 bases and at J to 0 bases, leaving 11 bases not matched to a gene. CDR3: CASSSNPQGVLAKNIQYF. The CDR3 DNA reads as TGCGCCAGCAGCTCTAACCCACAGGGGGTTCTAGCCAAAAACATTCAGTACTTC.

The chain couples TRBV25-1 to TRBJ1-1, with D possibly being TRBD1 (6 bases). Trimming left V 5 bases short and J 3 bases short, with 16 bases between. Germline assignment: CDR1 MGHDK and CDR2 SYGVNS. CDR3 length equals 15 residues. In DNA form, the CDR3 reads TGTGCCAGCAGTAACCCGACAGGAGAGGACACTGAAGCTTTCTTT. Residues: CASSNPTGEDTEAFF.

V is TRBV9 and J is TRBJ1-3; unclear D gene. The V gene lost 3 bases and the J gene lost 2 bases, with 12 bases spanning the gap. From germline, CDR1 is SGDLS and CDR2 YYNGEE. The CDR3 spans 15 residues. The CDR3 DNA follows: TGTGCCAGCAGCGCCTGGGGAGGAACTGGAAACACCATATATTTT. Translated: CASSAWGGTGNTIYF. The variable domain in full, completed from reference TRBV9 and TRBJ1-3, reads DSGVTQTPKHLITATGQRVTLRCSPRSGDLSVYWYQQSLDQGLQFLIQYYNGEERAKGNILERFSAQQFPDLHSELNLSSLELGDSALYFCASSAWGGTGNTIYFGEGSWLTVV.

This clone was picked up one time. The chain has TRBV7-9 and TRBJ1-6; possible D gene TRBD1, 6 bases. Trimming removed 5 bases from V and 7 bases from J, with 15 bases in between. Germline V CDR1 and CDR2: SEHNR, FQNEAQ (reference sequence). The CDR3 runs to 15 residues. The CDR3 protein is CASSSRDTVNSPLHF. The CDR3 bases are TGTGCCAGCAGCAGCCGGGACACGGTCAATTCACCCCTCCACTTT.

J is TRBJ1-2 and V is TRBV18, with a possible D match to TRBD1 (5 bases). Trimming shortened V by 6 bases and J by 8 bases, and 22 bases separated the two germline ends. This CDR3 is built from 15 residues. CDR1 and CDR2 (germline): KGHSH, LQKENI. DNA of the CDR3: TGTGCCAGCTCGCGGGGACCCTTGACCTCGGGAGGCTACACCTTC. This codes for CASSRGPLTSGGYTF.

The chain uses TRBV15 and TRBJ1-5; 8 bases fit TRBD1. In germline, CDR1 is LNHNV, CDR2 YYDKDF (reference sequence). V was pared by 5 bases and J by 6 bases, with 12 bases of the junction left unmatched. The CDR3 loop spans 16 amino acids. The CDR3 loop is CATSGYTGGRVQPQHF. CDR3 in DNA: TGTGCCACCAGCGGCTATACAGGGGGTAGGGTTCAGCCCCAGCATTTT.